This TCR beta chain was observed in a study of shared clonotypes between healthy human individuals. Generated by immunoSEQ multiplex PCR, the TCRdb table keeps only in-frame clones and is missing some. This sample has roughly 500,000 clones, with more than 95% found just once. Between the trimmed V and J ends, which lost 2 bases and 4 bases, there was a span of 9 bases. This CDR3 has 14 residues. Germline-derived CDR1 and CDR2 are MNHEY and SMNVEV (reference sequence). The chain joins TRBV27 to TRBJ2-1; D ambiguous. This TCR was sampled from a woman under 40 in good health. Sequencing was carried out using naive CD4+ T cells sorted from blood. As for subset: CD45RA+ positively selected. The CDR3 DNA follows: TGTGCCAGCAGTTTACGGCTCACGTACAATGAGCAGTTCTTC. It yields the protein CASSLRLTYNEQFF.